The sample holds many counts of the clone carrying this TCR beta chain. The antigen is unknown. TCRdb redid the calling of the reads with MiXCR, one entry per CDR3 protein. Here the sample spans about 310,000 distinct CDR3 sequences, roughly 25% being singletons. This CDR3 spans 14 amino acids. The J segment lost 3 bases and the V segment lost 4 bases, leaving 1 base of the junction unmatched. Germline V CDR1 and CDR2: SGHTA, FQGNSA. The sample belongs to a study of T cell repertoires in cytomegalovirus infection. Study-level information: TCR beta signatures that were public indicated CMV infection and matching HLA type.

Study outcomes and limitations: HLA-C-restricted CMV-specific TCR beta clonotypes were dominant in the ex vivo response.

This chain uses TRBV7-2 with TRBJ2-7, with TRBD2 identical over 12 bases. The sample here was cultured PBMCs, taken from culture after CMV antigen stimulation. The clonotype originates from a human donor in good health (CMV status not recorded). Some clones in this sample may be carry-over from other donors' samples. DNA of the CDR3: TGTGCCAGCAGCTGGACTAGCGGGAACTACGAGCAGTACTTC. It encodes CASSWTSGNYEQYF.